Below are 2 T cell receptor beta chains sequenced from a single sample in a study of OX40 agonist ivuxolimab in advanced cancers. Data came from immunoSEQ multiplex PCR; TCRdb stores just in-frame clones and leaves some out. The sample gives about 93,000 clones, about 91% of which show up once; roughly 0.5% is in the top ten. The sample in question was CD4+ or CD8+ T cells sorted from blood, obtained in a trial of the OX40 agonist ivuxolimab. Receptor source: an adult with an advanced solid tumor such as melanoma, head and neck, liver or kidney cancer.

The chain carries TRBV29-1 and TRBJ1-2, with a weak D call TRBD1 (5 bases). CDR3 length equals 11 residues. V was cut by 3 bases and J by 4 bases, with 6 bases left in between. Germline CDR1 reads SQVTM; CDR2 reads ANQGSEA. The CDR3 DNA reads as TGCAGCGTTGAGCAGGGCTATGGCTACACCTTC. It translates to CSVEQGYGYTF.

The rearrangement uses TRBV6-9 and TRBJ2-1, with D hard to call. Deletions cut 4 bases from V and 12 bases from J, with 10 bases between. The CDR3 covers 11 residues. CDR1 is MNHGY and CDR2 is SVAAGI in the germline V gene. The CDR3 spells CASSWWLGQFF. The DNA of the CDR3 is TGTGCCAGCAGTTGGTGGTTGGGGCAGTTCTTC.